This paragraph reports one T cell receptor (beta chain). The record originates from a study of control samples from healthy donors and cancer patients. The ends lost 11 bases at V and 3 bases at J; junction bases unmatched: 3. The germline V gene encodes CDR1 MNHEY and CDR2 SMNVEV (reference sequence). The CDR3 length is 12 residues. The method was immunoSEQ multiplex PCR; TCRdb's version includes in-frame clones alone and lacks a portion of them. Among some 410,000 clones listed, approximately 92% were seen once. The origin of this receptor is a man between 40 and 49 years old with head and neck cancer. The chain couples TRBV27 to TRBJ2-7, with 11 nucleotides matching TRBD2. The sample taken for sequencing was PBMCs. CDR3 in DNA: TGTGCCCGAGGGACTAGCGGCTACGAGCAGTACTTC. This translates into CARGTSGYEQYF.